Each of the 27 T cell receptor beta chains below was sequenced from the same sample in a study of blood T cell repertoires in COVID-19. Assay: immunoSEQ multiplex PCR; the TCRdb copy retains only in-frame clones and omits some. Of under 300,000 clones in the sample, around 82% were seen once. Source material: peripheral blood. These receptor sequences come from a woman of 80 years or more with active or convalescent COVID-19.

The CDR3 DNA reads as TGTGCCAGCAGCCCCGGGACAGGGTTGGAGCAGTACTTC. Translation gives CASSPGTGLEQYF. V usage is TRBV7-2 and J usage is TRBJ2-7; 9 bases map to TRBD1. The CDR3 length is 13 residues. Trimming took 5 bases from V and 7 from J; bases not matched to a gene: 6. CDR1 and CDR2 (germline): SGHTA, FQGNSA.

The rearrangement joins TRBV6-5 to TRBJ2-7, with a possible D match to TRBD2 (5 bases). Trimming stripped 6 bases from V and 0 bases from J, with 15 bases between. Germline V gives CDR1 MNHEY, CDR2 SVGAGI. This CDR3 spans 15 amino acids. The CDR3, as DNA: TGTGCCAGCAGCGCCCGGACTGGGAGCTCCTACGAGCAGTACTTC. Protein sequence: CASSARTGSSYEQYF.

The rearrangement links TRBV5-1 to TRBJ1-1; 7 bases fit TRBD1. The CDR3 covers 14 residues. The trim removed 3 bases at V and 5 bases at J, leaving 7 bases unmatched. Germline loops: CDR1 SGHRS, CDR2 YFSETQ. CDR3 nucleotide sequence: TGCGCCAGCAGCTCCACAGGGGTATATACTGAAGCTTTCTTT. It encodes CASSSTGVYTEAFF.

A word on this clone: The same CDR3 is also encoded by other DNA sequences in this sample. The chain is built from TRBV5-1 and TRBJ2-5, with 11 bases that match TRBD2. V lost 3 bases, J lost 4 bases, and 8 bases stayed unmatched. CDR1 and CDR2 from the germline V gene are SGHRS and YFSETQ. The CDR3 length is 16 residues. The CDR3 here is CASSSGLAGGPETQYF. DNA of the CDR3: TGCGCCAGCAGCTCCGGACTAGCGGGTGGTCCAGAGACCCAGTACTTC.

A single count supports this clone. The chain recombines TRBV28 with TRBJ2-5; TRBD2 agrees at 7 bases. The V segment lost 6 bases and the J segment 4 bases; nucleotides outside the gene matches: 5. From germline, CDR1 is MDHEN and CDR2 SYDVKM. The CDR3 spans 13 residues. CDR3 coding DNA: TGTGCCAGCAGGCGATCGGGGGGAGAGACCCAGTACTTC. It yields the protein CASRRSGGETQYF.

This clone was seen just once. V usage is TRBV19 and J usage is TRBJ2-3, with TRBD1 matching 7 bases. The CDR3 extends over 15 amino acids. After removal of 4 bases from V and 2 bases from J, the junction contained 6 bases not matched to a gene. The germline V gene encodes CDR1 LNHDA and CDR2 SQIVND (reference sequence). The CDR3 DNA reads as TGTGCCAGTAGTAACGGACAGGTTTACACAGATACGCAGTATTTT. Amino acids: CASSNGQVYTDTQYF.

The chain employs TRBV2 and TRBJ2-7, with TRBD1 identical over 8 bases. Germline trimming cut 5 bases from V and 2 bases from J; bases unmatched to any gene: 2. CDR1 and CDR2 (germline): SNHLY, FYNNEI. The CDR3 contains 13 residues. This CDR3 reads CASSSGGPYEQYF. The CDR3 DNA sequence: TGTGCCAGCAGTTCAGGGGGCCCCTACGAGCAGTACTTC.

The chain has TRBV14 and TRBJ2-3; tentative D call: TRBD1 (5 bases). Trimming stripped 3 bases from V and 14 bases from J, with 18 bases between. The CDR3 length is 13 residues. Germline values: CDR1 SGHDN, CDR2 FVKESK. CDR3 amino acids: CASSQDQDIPPYF. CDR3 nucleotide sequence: TGTGCCAGCAGCCAGGATCAGGACATTCCCCCGTATTTT.

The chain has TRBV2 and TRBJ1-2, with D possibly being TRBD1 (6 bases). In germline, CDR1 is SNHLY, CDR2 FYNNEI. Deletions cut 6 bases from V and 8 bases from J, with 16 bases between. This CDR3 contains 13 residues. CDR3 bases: TGTGCCAGCAGGGCGCCGGGGGGCGGGGGCTACACCTTC. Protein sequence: CASRAPGGGGYTF.

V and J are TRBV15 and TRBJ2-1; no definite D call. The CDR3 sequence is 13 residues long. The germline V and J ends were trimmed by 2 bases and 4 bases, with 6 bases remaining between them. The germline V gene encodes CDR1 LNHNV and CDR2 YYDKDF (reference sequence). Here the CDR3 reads CATSRYSYNEQFF. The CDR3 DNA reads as TGTGCCACCAGCAGATACAGTTACAATGAGCAGTTCTTC.

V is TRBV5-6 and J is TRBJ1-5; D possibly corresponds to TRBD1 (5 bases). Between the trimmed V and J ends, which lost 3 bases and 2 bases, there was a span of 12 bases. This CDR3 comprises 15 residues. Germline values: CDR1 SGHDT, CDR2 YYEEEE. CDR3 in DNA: TGTGCCAGCAGCTCGGGAGGGGCGCGCAATCAGCCCCAGCATTTT. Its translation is CASSSGGARNQPQHF.

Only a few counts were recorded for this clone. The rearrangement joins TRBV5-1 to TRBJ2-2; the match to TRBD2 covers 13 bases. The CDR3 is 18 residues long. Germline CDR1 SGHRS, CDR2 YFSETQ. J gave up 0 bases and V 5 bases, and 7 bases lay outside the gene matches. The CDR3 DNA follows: TGCGCCAGCAGTCGGACTAGCGGGAGCCTTCCGAACACCGGGGAGCTGTTTTTT. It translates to CASSRTSGSLPNTGELFF.

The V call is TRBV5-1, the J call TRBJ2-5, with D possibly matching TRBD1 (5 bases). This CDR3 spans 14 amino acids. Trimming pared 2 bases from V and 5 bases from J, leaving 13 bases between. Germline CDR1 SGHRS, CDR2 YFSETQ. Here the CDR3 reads CASSFTDAGETQYF. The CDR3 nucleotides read TGCGCCAGCAGCTTCACGGACGCAGGGGAGACCCAGTACTTC.

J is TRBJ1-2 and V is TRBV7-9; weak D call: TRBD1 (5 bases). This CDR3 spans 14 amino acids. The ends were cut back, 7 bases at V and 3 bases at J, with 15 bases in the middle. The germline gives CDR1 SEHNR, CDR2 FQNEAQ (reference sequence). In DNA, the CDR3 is TGTGCCAGCACCCGGGGGGGGGAAGACTATGGCTACACCTTC. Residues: CASTRGGEDYGYTF.

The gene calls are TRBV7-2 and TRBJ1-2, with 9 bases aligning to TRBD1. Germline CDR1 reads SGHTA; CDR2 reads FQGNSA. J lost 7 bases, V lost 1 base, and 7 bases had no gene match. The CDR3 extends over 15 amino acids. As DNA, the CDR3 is TGTGCCAGCAGCTTAGTAGGGACAGGGCTGAGTGGCTACACCTTC. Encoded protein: CASSLVGTGLSGYTF.

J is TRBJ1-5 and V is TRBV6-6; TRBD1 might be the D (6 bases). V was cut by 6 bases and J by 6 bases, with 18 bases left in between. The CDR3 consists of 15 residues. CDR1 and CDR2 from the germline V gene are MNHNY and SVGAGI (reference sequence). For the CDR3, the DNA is TGTGCCAGCAGCCTCAGACAGGCCCAAGGTCAGCCCCAGCATTTT. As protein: CASSLRQAQGQPQHF.

The CDR3 DNA is TGTGCCAGCAGCGTTAGTGGGGGCGGCGATCAGCCCCAGCATTTT. This codes for CASSVSGGGDQPQHF. The chain joins TRBV11-2 to TRBJ1-5; maybe TRBD1 (6 bases). The germline CDR1 and CDR2 sequences are SGHAT and FQNNGV. The CDR3 extends over 15 amino acids. With 5 bases removed from V and 5 bases from J, the gap between germline ends came to 16 bases.

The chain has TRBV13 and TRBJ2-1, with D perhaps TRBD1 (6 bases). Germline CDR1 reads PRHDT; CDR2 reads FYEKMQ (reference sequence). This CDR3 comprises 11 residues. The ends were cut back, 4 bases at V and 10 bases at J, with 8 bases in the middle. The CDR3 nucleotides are TGTGCCAGCAGCTCCGGACAGGAGCAGTTCTTC. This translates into CASSSGQEQFF.

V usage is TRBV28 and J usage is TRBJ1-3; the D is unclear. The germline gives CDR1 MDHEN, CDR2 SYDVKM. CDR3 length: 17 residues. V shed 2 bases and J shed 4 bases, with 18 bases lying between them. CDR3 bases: TGTGCCAGCAGTTTAGTCTCGAACCCTCCGCGGGGAAACACCATATATTTT. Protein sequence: CASSLVSNPPRGNTIYF. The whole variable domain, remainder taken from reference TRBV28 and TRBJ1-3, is DVKVTQSSRYLVKRTGEKVFLECVQDMDHENMFWYRQDPGLGLRLIYFSYDVKMKEKGDIPEGYSVSREKKERFSLILESASTNQTSMYLCASSLVSNPPRGNTIYFGEGSWLTVV.

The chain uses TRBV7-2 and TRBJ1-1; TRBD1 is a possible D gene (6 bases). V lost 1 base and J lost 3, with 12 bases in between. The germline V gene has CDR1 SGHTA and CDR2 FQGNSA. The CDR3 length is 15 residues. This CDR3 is CASSLVGGGYTEAFF. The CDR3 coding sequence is TGTGCCAGCAGCTTAGTGGGAGGGGGGTACACTGAAGCTTTCTTT.

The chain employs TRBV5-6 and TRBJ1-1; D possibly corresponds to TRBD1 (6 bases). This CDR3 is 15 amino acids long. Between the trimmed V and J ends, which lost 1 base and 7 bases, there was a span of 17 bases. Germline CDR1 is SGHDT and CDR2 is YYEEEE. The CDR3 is CASSLYKQGLDEAFF. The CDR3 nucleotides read TGTGCCAGCAGCTTGTATAAACAGGGTCTTGATGAAGCTTTCTTT. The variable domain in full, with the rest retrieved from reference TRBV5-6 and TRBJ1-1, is DAGVTQSPTHLIKTRGQQVTLRCSPKSGHDTVSWYQQALGQGPQFIFQYYEEEERQRGNFPDRFSGHQFPNYSSELNVNALLLGDSALYLCASSLYKQGLDEAFFGQGTRLTVV.

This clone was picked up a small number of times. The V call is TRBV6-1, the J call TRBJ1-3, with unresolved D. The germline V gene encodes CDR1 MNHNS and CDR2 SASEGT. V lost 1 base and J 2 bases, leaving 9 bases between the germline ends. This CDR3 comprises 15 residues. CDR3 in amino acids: CASSEVPGAGNTIYF. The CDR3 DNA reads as TGTGCCAGCAGTGAAGTACCCGGGGCTGGAAACACCATATATTTT.

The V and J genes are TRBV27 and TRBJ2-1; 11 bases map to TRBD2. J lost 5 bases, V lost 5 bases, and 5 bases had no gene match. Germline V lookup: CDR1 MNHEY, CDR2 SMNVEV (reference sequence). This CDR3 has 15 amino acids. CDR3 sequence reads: CASSRGTSGNNEQFF. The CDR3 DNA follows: TGTGCCAGCAGTCGCGGGACTAGCGGTAACAATGAGCAGTTCTTC.

CDR3 DNA: TGTGCCAGCAGCTTGGCGGGGACAGATACGCAGTATTTT. Translating it yields CASSLAGTDTQYF. This chain uses TRBV5-6 with TRBJ2-3; a possible D gene is TRBD2 (5 bases). There are 13 residues in the CDR3. Per germline, CDR1 SGHDT and CDR2 YYEEEE. Trimming cost V 0 bases and J 3 bases, with 5 bases left between them.

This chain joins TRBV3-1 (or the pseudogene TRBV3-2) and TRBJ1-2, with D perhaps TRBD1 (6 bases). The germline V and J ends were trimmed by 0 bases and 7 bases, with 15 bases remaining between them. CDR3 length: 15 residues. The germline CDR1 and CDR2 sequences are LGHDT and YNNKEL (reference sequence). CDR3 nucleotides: TGTGCCAGCAGCCAAGATGGGAGGGGGGCTTTTGGCTACACCTTC. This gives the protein CASSQDGRGAFGYTF.

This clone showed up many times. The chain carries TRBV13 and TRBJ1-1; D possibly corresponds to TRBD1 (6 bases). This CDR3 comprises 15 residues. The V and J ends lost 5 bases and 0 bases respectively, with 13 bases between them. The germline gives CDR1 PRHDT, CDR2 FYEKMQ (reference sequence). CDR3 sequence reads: CASSPRQALNTEAFF. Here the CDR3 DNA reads TGTGCCAGCAGCCCTAGACAGGCGTTGAACACTGAAGCTTTCTTT.

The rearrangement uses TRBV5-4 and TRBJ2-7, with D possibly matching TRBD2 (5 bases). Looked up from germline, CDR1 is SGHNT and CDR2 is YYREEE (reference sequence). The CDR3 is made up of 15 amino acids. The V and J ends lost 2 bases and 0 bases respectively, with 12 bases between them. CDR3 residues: CASSLQSDYSYEQYF. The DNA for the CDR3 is TGTGCCAGCAGCTTACAGAGCGACTACTCCTACGAGCAGTACTTC. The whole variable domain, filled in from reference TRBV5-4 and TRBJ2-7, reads ETGVTQSPTHLIKTRGQQVTLRCSSQSGHNTVSWYQQALGQGPQFIFQYYREEENGRGNFPPRFSGLQFPNYSSELNVNALELDDSALYLCASSLQSDYSYEQYFGPGTRLTVT.